These 10 T cell receptor beta chains came from one sample sequenced in a study of T-cell reconstitution after alpha-beta-depleted transplantation in children. It was with unique molecular identifiers that the TCRbeta library was prepared. TCRdb reprocessed the PCR reads with MiXCR, giving one entry per CDR3 protein. Of some 590,000 distinct CDR3 sequences listed, roughly 10% are singletons. Sequenced material: PBMCs from the stem cell graft donor, taken from the stem cell graft. Receptors originate from a human donor who donated a stem cell graft to a child with acute myeloid leukemia.

The rearrangement joins TRBV6-1 to TRBJ2-7; 9 bases fit TRBD2. Trimming removed 7 bases from V and 2 bases from J; junction bases left unmatched: 6. The V gene's germline CDR1 is MNHNS and CDR2 SASEGT. The CDR3 covers 14 residues. CDR3 protein: CASNQGGRAYEQYF. The CDR3 DNA reads TGTGCCAGCAACCAAGGCGGGAGGGCCTACGAGCAGTACTTC.

This clonotype came up many times. V and J are TRBV21-1 and TRBJ2-3; the D call TRBD2 from the table was never checked on the DNA. TRBV21-1 is given as a pseudogene. The CDR3 covers 17 residues. The CDR3 DNA reads as TGTGCCAGCAGCAATCAAGGGAGGGGACTAGCGGGAGATACGCAGTATTTT. Its protein is CASSNQGRGLAGDTQYF.

This clonotype has at least ten counts. The rearrangement uses TRBV18 and TRBJ2-2; no definite D call. V lost 3 bases and J lost 0, with 8 bases in between. CDR3 size: 15 residues. From germline, CDR1 is KGHSH and CDR2 LQKENI. Written as DNA, the CDR3 is TGTGCCAGCTCACCTGCGGACGCGAACACCGGGGAGCTGTTTTTT. This sequence encodes CASSPADANTGELFF.

This clonotype was detected only a few times. CDR3 nucleotides: TGTGCCAGCAGCCAAGGAGGAACCTCCTACAATGAGCAGTTCTTC. Protein: CASSQGGTSYNEQFF. The chain employs TRBV3-1 and TRBJ2-1; D is unclear. The CDR3 runs to 15 residues. V shed 1 base and J shed 0 bases, with 7 bases lying between them. The germline V gene has CDR1 LGHDT and CDR2 YNNKEL (reference sequence).

The CDR3 sequence is CASQRVWGSTDTQYF. Here the CDR3 DNA reads TGCGCCAGCCAGCGGGTTTGGGGTAGCACAGATACGCAGTATTTT. This sequence joins TRBV5-1 and TRBJ2-3; possible D gene TRBD2, 6 bases. The CDR3 consists of 15 residues. Trimming left V 7 bases short and J 0 bases short, with 15 bases between. Germline loops: CDR1 SGHRS, CDR2 YFSETQ.

This clonotype was picked up a small number of times. The chain uses TRBV7-9 and TRBJ2-1, with 11 bases identical to TRBD1. CDR3 length: 15 residues. Germline loops: CDR1 SEHNR, CDR2 FQNEAQ (reference sequence). V shed 1 base and J 9 bases; nucleotides not matched to a gene: 5. The CDR3: CASSLERGQGAEQFF. In DNA form, the CDR3 reads TGTGCCAGCAGCTTAGAACGAGGACAGGGGGCTGAGCAGTTCTTC.

This clonotype was counted many times. This chain links TRBV29-1 with TRBJ2-1, with no clear D. Trimming left V 0 bases short and J 0 bases short, with 12 bases between. CDR3 length: 16 residues. Germline CDR1 SQVTM, CDR2 ANQGSEA. CDR3 sequence: CSVEDVGRSSYNEQFF. CDR3 nucleotides: TGCAGCGTTGAAGATGTCGGGCGGAGCTCCTACAATGAGCAGTTCTTC.

The sample holds many counts of this clonotype. V usage is TRBV29-1 and J usage is TRBJ2-5; 8 bases match TRBD1. The CDR3 is 15 residues long. CDR1 is SQVTM and CDR2 is ANQGSEA in the germline V gene. V shed 4 bases, J shed 5 bases, and the junction held 12 bases outside the gene matches. CDR3 DNA sequence: TGCAGCGTTGGGAAGCCGCGGGACAGGTTCGAGACCCAGTACTTC. This gives the protein CSVGKPRDRFETQYF. The variable domain in full, with the rest retrieved from reference TRBV29-1 and TRBJ2-5, is SAVISQKPSRDICQRGTSLTIQCQVDSQVTMMFWYRQQPGQSLTLIATANQGSEATYESGFVIDKFPISRPNLTFSTLTVSNMSPEDSSIYLCSVGKPRDRFETQYFGPGTRLLVL.

Many counts were recorded for this clonotype. This chain links TRBV7-9 with TRBJ2-2, with D perhaps matching TRBD2 (7 bases). The CDR3 is made up of 16 amino acids. Germline V CDR1 and CDR2: SEHNR, FQNEAQ (reference sequence). Trimming pared 4 bases from V and 1 base from J, leaving 13 bases between. DNA of the CDR3: TGTGCCAGCAGCTGGGGGCGGGAGTGGAACACCGGGGAGCTGTTTTTT. It encodes CASSWGREWNTGELFF. Looking up the rest from reference TRBV7-9 and TRBJ2-2 gives the full variable domain: DTGVSQNPRHKITKRGQNVTFRCDPISEHNRLYWYRQTLGQGPEFLTYFQNEAQLEKSRLLSDRFSAERPKGSFSTLEIQRTEQGDSAMYLCASSWGREWNTGELFFGEGSRLTVL.

J is TRBJ2-2 and V is TRBV7-3; D is perhaps TRBD2 (5 bases). The CDR3 consists of 17 residues. The V and J ends lost 5 bases and 2 bases respectively, with 18 bases between them. Germline CDR1 SGHTA, CDR2 FQGTGA. The CDR3 DNA follows: TGTGCCAGCAGCCCGACCTCCCGCGGGCCTAACACCGGGGAGCTGTTTTTT. It encodes CASSPTSRGPNTGELFF.